In this sample, the clone carrying this T cell receptor beta chain turned up many times. The antigen is unknown. The CDR3 loop spans 14 amino acids. Trimming removed 5 bases from V and 8 bases from J, with 17 bases in between. Germline V CDR1 and CDR2: MNHEY, SVGAGI. MiXCR, applied by TCRdb to the 5' RACE reads, yields one record per CDR3 protein. The data contain under 100,000 distinct CDR3 sequences, around 4% of them singletons. As for time point: longitudinal time-point 3. This sample is drawn from a study of neurological immune-mediated disorders. General study points: The multiple sclerosis repertoire cluster was not associated with any clinical or MRI feature, with the authors stating that larger cohorts are needed. Multiple sclerosis patients had less TCR clonal expansion than even healthy controls, unlike HTLV-1-associated myelopathy.

The receptor's source is a woman aged 55-70 years with multiple sclerosis. The sequencing sample was made of PBMCs. The chain is built from TRBV6-5 and TRBJ2-3, with D possibly TRBD1 on 5 matching bases. CDR3 DNA sequence: TGTGCCAGCAGTCAGGACATCCTGAAGGCTACGCAGTATTTT. This translates into CASSQDILKATQYF.